This record concerns one T cell receptor beta chain sequence. The antigen remains undetermined. This specimen comes from a study of cytomegalovirus exposure and HLA in healthy donors. In germline, CDR1 is SGHKS, CDR2 YYEKEE (reference sequence). The V and J ends lost 1 base and 6 bases respectively, with 7 bases between them. CDR3 length: 12 amino acids. PCR amplification relied on 60 Vbeta primers (plus 13 Jbeta primers). Sequencing was performed with immunoSEQ multiplex PCR; in TCRdb, only in-frame clones are kept and a portion is missing. There are under 200,000 clones in the sample; 81% occur only once, and 3.5% to 4% lies in the top ten. Notes on the study in general: Earlier analysis found most TCR beta V segments productive about 90% or about 30% of the time.

The specimen was PBMCs. This receptor was identified in a man aged 50 to 60 in good health and CMV-seronegative. This chain joins TRBV5-5 and TRBJ1-2; D might be TRBD1 (6 bases). The CDR3 is CASSLWTDGYTF. In nucleotides, the CDR3 is TGTGCCAGCAGCTTGTGGACAGATGGCTACACCTTC.